The rows below give T cell receptor beta chains drawn from one sample of a study of shared clonotypes between healthy human individuals. Generated by immunoSEQ multiplex PCR, the TCRdb table keeps only in-frame clones and is missing some. The repertoire holds about 460,000 clones, 60% to 80% seen once, with approximately 12% in the top ten. The material sequenced was PBMCs. All receptors derive from a woman in her thirties or forties in good health. Some clones in this sample may be carry-over from other donors' samples. Each CDR3 is given with its conserved first and last residue. The D gene is left open where the match is weak. Expanded clones are given a class, and other clones once, few, many or no size at all.

>.|TRBV30|.|TRBJ2-7
TGTGCCTGGAGTGGGGATTTTGAGCAGTACTTC
CAWSGDFEQYF
>.|TRBV7-9|TRBD2|TRBJ2-1
TGTGCCAGCAGCTTAGGTGGGACTAGCGGGAGGGCCCTGTTCTTC
CASSLGGTSGRALFF
>once|TRBV10-2|.|TRBJ2-3
TGCGCCAGTTCGACGGGGCTGGACACAGATACGCAGTATTTT
CASSTGLDTDTQYF
>once|TRBV10-2|.|TRBJ2-1
TGCGCCAGCCAAACCGGCTCCTACAATGAGCAGTTCTTC
CASQTGSYNEQFF
>.|TRBV30|.|TRBJ2-1
TGTGCCTGGAACCGCCCAGCGGGTGAGCAGTTCTTC
CAWNRPAGEQFF
>.|TRBV4-1|TRBD2|TRBJ2-1
TGCGCCAGCAAGACTAGCGGGGGGTTTGAGCAGTTCTTC
CASKTSGGFEQFF
>.|TRBV10-3|TRBD2|TRBJ2-1
TGTGCCATCAGTGAGACCCAGAGAAGCGGGAGGACCTACAATGAGCAGTTCTTC
CAISETQRSGRTYNEQFF
>once|TRBV5-1|TRBD2|TRBJ2-2
TGCGCCAGCAGCTTGAGTTTAGCGGGAGTTAACGGGGAGCTGTTTTTT
CASSLSLAGVNGELFF
>.|TRBV28|TRBD2|TRBJ2-7
TGTGCCAGCAGCCCGGAGCGGGAGAGTTCCTACGAGCAGTACTTC
CASSPERESSYEQYF
>few|TRBV2|.|TRBJ1-5
TGTGCCAGCAAGATCGACAGATGGGTCGGGCCCCAGCATTTT
CASKIDRWVGPQHF
>.|TRBV4-3|.|TRBJ2-1
TGCGCCAGCAGCCAAGGGTCCTCTTCTCTTGGGGGGAATGAGCAGTTCTTC
CASSQGSSSLGGNEQFF
>.|TRBV19|TRBD1|TRBJ2-3
TGTGCCAGTAAGGGGGCGGCAGATACGCAGTATTTT
CASKGAADTQYF
>.|TRBV5-1|.|TRBJ2-2
TGCGCCAGCAGCCCTCAGCCAGGGGCTGGCCCCGGGGAGCTGTTTTTT
CASSPQPGAGPGELFF